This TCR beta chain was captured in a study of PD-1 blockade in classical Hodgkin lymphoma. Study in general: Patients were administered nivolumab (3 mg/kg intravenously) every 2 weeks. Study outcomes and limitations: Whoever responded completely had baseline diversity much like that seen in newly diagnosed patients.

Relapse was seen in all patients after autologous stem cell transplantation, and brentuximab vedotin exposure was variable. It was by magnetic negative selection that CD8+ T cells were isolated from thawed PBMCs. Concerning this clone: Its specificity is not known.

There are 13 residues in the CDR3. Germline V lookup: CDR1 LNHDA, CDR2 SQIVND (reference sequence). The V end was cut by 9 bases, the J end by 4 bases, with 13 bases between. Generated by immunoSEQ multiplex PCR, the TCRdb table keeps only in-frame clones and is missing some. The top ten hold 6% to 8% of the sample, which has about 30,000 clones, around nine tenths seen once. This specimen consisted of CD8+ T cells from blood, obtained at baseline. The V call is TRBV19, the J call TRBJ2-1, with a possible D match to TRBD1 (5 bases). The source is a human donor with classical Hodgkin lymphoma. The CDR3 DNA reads TGTGCCAGCACAGGTAGTGGGTACAATGAGCAGTTCTTC. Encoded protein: CASTGSGYNEQFF.